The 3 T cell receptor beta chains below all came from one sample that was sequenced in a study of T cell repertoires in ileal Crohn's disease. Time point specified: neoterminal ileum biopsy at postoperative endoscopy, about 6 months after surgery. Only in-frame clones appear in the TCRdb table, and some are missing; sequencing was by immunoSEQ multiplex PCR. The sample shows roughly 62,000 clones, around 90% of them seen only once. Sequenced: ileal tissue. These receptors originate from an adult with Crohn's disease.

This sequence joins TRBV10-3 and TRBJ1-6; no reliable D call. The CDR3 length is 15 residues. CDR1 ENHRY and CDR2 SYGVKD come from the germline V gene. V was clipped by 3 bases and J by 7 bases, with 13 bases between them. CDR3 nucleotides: TGTGCCATCAGTGACGCAGGCCGGCAGAATTCACCCCTCCACTTT. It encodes CAISDAGRQNSPLHF.

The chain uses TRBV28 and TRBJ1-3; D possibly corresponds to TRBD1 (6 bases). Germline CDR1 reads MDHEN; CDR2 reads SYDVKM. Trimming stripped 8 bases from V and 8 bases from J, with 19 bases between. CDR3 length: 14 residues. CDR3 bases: TGTGCCAGCTTTCCAAGGGACATAACGTACACCATATATTTT. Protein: CASFPRDITYTIYF.

The CDR3 here is CASSLSGGINYGYTF. Here the CDR3 DNA reads TGTGCCAGCAGCTTGTCGGGGGGAATTAACTATGGCTACACCTTC. V is TRBV5-4 and J is TRBJ1-2; D possibly corresponds to TRBD1 (5 bases). The V gene's germline CDR1 is SGHNT and CDR2 YYREEE (reference sequence). With 1 base removed from V and 1 base from J, the gap between germline ends came to 11 bases. The length of the CDR3 is 15 residues.